These 20 T cell receptor beta chains originate from one sample sequenced in a study of Ad26.COV2.S vaccination and SARS-CoV-2 variants. TCRdb keeps only in-frame clones here, not all; method: immunoSEQ multiplex PCR. In the table there are hundreds of thousands of clones, approximately 84% of which are singletons. Indicated treatment: around 19 received Ad26.COV2.S at low or high dose, single or two shots; several received placebo; per-sample allocation not given. Following the first vaccine or placebo injection, samples were taken on day 63. Sequencing was performed on peripheral blood, taken in a trial of Ad26.COV2.S vaccine versus placebo. The source of these receptors is a person between 18 and 65 years old who received the Ad26.COV2.S COVID-19 vaccine or a placebo.

The chain uses TRBV28 and TRBJ2-7; possible D gene TRBD1, 5 bases. Germline loops: CDR1 MDHEN, CDR2 SYDVKM. Trimming pared 5 bases from V and 0 bases from J, leaving 11 bases between. The CDR3 extends over 14 amino acids. As DNA, the CDR3 is TGTGCCAGCAGTCCGGACACGAACTCCTACGAGCAGTACTTC. Encoded protein: CASSPDTNSYEQYF.

The CDR3 region is CASSTWGGNTEAFF. CDR3 coding DNA: TGTGCCAGTAGTACCTGGGGGGGAAACACTGAAGCTTTCTTT. The chain uses TRBV19 and TRBJ1-1, with a weak D call TRBD1 (5 bases). The CDR3 has 14 residues. Germline loops: CDR1 LNHDA, CDR2 SQIVND (reference sequence). V lost 4 bases and J lost 2, with 11 bases in between.

The chain employs TRBV28 and TRBJ1-1, with D hard to call. V was clipped by 5 bases and J by 0 bases, with 13 bases between them. CDR1 MDHEN and CDR2 SYDVKM come from the germline V gene. This CDR3 has 15 amino acids. CDR3: CASSPRGIMNTEAFF. CDR3 nucleotide sequence: TGTGCCAGCAGTCCCCGCGGCATTATGAACACTGAAGCTTTCTTT.

Written as DNA, the CDR3 is TGTGCCAGCAGGTGGCAAGAGACCCAGTACTTC. Its protein product is CASRWQETQYF. The rearrangement links TRBV5-4 to TRBJ2-5; D uncertain. Trimming shortened V by 5 bases and J by 2 bases, and 4 bases separated the two germline ends. CDR1 is SGHNT and CDR2 is YYREEE in the germline V gene (reference sequence). The CDR3 has 11 residues.

The sample holds a few counts of this clone. V gene TRBV11-2 combines with J gene TRBJ2-2; D ambiguous. Trimming left V 3 bases short and J 7 bases short, with 12 bases between. Germline assignment: CDR1 SGHAT and CDR2 FQNNGV. CDR3 length: 14 residues. CDR3 sequence reads: CASSLGKSGGELFF. DNA for the CDR3: TGTGCCAGCAGCTTGGGGAAAAGTGGCGGGGAGCTGTTTTTT.

This rearrangement joins TRBV3-1 (or the pseudogene TRBV3-2) to TRBJ2-7; D is undetermined. Per the germline V gene, CDR1 is LGHDT and CDR2 is YNNKEL (reference sequence). This CDR3 comprises 12 residues. V lost 1 base and J 5 bases, leaving 6 bases between the germline ends. CDR3 sequence: CASSQVAHEQYF. As DNA, the CDR3 is TGTGCCAGCAGCCAAGTAGCCCACGAGCAGTACTTC.

This clone has a handful of counts. The V call is TRBV4-1, the J call TRBJ2-2; D unresolved. V was trimmed by 0 bases and J by 3 bases, leaving 8 bases between them. CDR1 and CDR2 (germline): MGHRA, YSYEKL. There are 15 residues in the CDR3. CDR3 region: CASSQDGPYTGELFF. CDR3 sequence (DNA): TGCGCCAGCAGCCAAGATGGGCCGTACACCGGGGAGCTGTTTTTT.

V usage is TRBV28 and J usage is TRBJ1-4, with 9 bases lining up with TRBD1. With V trimmed by 2 bases and J by 7 bases, 5 bases remained unmatched. Germline values: CDR1 MDHEN, CDR2 SYDVKM. The CDR3 is 15 amino acids. The CDR3 bases are TGTGCCAGCAGTTTACGGGGACAGGGAGTTGAAAAACTGTTTTTT. Protein product: CASSLRGQGVEKLFF.

V gene TRBV6-6 combines with J gene TRBJ1-4; 9 positions match TRBD1. The V segment lost 6 bases and the J segment 5 bases; nucleotides outside the gene matches: 7. CDR1 is MNHNY, CDR2 SVGAGI, per germline (reference sequence). The CDR3 is 15 residues long. The CDR3 region has the DNA TGTGCCAGCAGGCTCCCGGGACAGGGAAATGAAAAACTGTTTTTT. Translation gives CASRLPGQGNEKLFF.

For this clone: The sample carries other DNA sequences with the same CDR3. The chain joins TRBV5-1 to TRBJ2-5; D is unclear. Germline CDR1 is SGHRS and CDR2 is YFSETQ. There are 12 residues in the CDR3. The V gene lost 1 base and the J gene lost 2 bases, with 3 bases spanning the gap. The CDR3, as DNA: TGCGCCAGCAGCTTGTATCAAGAGACCCAGTACTTC. Its protein is CASSLYQETQYF.

This clone was counted between two and nine times. The CDR3 here is CSAQRHNEQFF. CDR3 nucleotides: TGCAGTGCCCAGAGACACAATGAGCAGTTCTTC. The chain employs TRBV20-1 and TRBJ2-1; no clear D gene. Trimming removed 6 bases from V and 5 bases from J, with 8 bases in between. The CDR3 covers 11 residues. The germline V gene encodes CDR1 DFQATT and CDR2 SNEGSKA (reference sequence).

The chain employs TRBV30 and TRBJ2-1; 11 bases agree with TRBD2. Trimming at V came to 5 bases and at J to 6 bases, leaving 6 bases not matched to a gene. Germline values: CDR1 GTSNPN, CDR2 SVGIG (reference sequence). The CDR3 covers 14 residues. Here the CDR3 reads CAWGLAGGINEQFF. In DNA form, the CDR3 reads TGTGCCTGGGGCTTAGCGGGGGGGATCAATGAGCAGTTCTTC. Together with reference TRBV30 and TRBJ2-1, the CDR3 gives the full variable domain: SQTIHQWPATLVQPVGSPLSLECTVEGTSNPNLYWYRQAAGRGLQLLFYSVGIGQISSEVPQNLSASRPQDRQFILSSKKLLLSDSGFYLCAWGLAGGINEQFFGPGTRLTVL.

The chain has TRBV10-3 and TRBJ2-3, with 8 bases identical to TRBD1. From germline, CDR1 is ENHRY and CDR2 SYGVKD. There are 15 residues in the CDR3. Unmatched junction bases numbered 5, after V lost 6 bases and J lost 0 bases. CDR3 nucleotides: TGTGCCATCAGGAAGGACAGGGCTAGCACAGATACGCAGTATTTT. As protein: CAIRKDRASTDTQYF.

The rearrangement links TRBV9 to TRBJ2-7, with 9 bases aligning to TRBD2. Germline V lookup: CDR1 SGDLS, CDR2 YYNGEE. The CDR3 covers 16 residues. The V and J ends lost 3 bases and 6 bases, in that order; junction bases with no gene match: 13. The DNA for the CDR3 is TGTGCCAGCAGCGCGGCAGGGACTAGCTTTAAATCCGAGCAGTACTTC. Its protein is CASSAAGTSFKSEQYF.

This clone was recorded a few times. V is TRBV10-3 and J is TRBJ2-2; 7 positions match TRBD2. Trimming took 0 bases from V and 5 from J; bases not matched to a gene: 6. Germline V gives CDR1 ENHRY, CDR2 SYGVKD. The CDR3 is 16 residues long. CDR3 in DNA: TGTGCCATCAGTGAGTCGTGGGAGGGCCTAACCGGGGAGCTGTTTTTT. Amino acids: CAISESWEGLTGELFF.

The CDR3 coding sequence is TGTGCCAGCAGTTCACAAATGAACACTGAAGCTTTCTTT. This codes for CASSSQMNTEAFF. The chain has TRBV6-5 and TRBJ1-1; D is ambiguous. Per the germline V gene, CDR1 is MNHEY and CDR2 is SVGAGI. Deletions cut 4 bases from V and 0 bases from J, with 6 bases between. The CDR3 loop spans 13 amino acids.

The gene calls are TRBV5-1 and TRBJ2-6; D not certain. CDR3 length equals 16 residues. Per the germline V gene, CDR1 is SGHRS and CDR2 is YFSETQ. V lost 2 bases, J lost 1 base, and 10 bases lay in between. The CDR3 sequence: CASSLDGRSGANVLTF. The CDR3 bases are TGCGCCAGCAGCTTAGACGGAAGGTCTGGGGCCAACGTCCTGACTTTC.

The chain employs TRBV28 and TRBJ1-5; unclear D gene. CDR3 length: 13 residues. Germline loops: CDR1 MDHEN, CDR2 SYDVKM. V was trimmed by 7 bases and J by 4 bases, leaving 11 bases between them. CDR3 protein: CASISSTNQPQHF. The CDR3 DNA follows: TGTGCCAGCATCAGCTCCACGAATCAGCCCCAGCATTTT. Combining the CDR3 with reference TRBV28 and TRBJ1-5 gives the whole variable domain DVKVTQSSRYLVKRTGEKVFLECVQDMDHENMFWYRQDPGLGLRLIYFSYDVKMKEKGDIPEGYSVSREKKERFSLILESASTNQTSMYLCASISSTNQPQHFGDGTRLSIL.

A remark on this clone: This specimen includes other DNA sequences encoding the same CDR3. The J gene is TRBJ2-7, the V gene TRBV18; D gene unclear. The V end lost 0 bases, the J end lost 2 bases, and 2 bases lay between the germline ends. The CDR3 runs 12 residues. Looked up from germline, CDR1 is KGHSH and CDR2 is LQKENI. In DNA, the CDR3 is TGTGCCAGCTCACCACCTACCTACGAGCAGTACTTC. Translated, it gives CASSPPTYEQYF.

The chain combines TRBV28 with TRBJ2-3, with 9 bases identical to TRBD2. The CDR3 contains 12 residues. CDR1 MDHEN and CDR2 SYDVKM come from the germline V gene. After removal of 10 bases from V and 5 bases from J, the junction contained 4 bases not matched to a gene. This CDR3 is CATQTSGDTQYF. In nucleotides, the CDR3 is TGTGCCACCCAGACTAGCGGAGATACGCAGTATTTT.